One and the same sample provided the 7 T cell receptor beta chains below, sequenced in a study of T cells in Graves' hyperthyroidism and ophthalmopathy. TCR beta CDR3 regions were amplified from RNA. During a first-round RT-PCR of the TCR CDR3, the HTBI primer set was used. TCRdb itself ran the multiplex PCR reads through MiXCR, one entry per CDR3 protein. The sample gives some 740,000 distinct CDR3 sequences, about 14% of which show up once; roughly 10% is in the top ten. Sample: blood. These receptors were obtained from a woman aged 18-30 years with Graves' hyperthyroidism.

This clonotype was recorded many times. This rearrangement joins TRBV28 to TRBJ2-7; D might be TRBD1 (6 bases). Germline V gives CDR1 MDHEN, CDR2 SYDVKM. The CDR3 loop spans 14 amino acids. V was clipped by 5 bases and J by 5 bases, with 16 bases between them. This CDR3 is CASSKQGSYHEQYF. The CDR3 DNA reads TGTGCCAGCAGTAAACAGGGAAGCTACCACGAGCAGTACTTC.

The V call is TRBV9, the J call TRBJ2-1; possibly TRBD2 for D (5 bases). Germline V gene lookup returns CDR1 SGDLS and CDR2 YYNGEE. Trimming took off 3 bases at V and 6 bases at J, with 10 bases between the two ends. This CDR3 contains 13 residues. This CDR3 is CASSGPEANEQFF. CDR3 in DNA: TGTGCCAGCAGCGGTCCGGAGGCCAATGAGCAGTTCTTC.

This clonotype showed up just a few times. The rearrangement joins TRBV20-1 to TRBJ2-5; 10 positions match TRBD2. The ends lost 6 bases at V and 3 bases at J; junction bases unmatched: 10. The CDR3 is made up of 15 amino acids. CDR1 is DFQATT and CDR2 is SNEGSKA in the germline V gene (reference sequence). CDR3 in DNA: TGCAGTGCATCCCTAGCGGGAGTTTGGGAAGAGACCCAGTACTTC. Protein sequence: CSASLAGVWEETQYF.

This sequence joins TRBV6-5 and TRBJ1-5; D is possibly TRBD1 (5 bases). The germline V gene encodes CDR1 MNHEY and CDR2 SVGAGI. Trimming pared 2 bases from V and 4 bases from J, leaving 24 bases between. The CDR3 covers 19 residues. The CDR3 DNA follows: TGTGCCAGCAGTTACACTCAGCCGTACCTAACTGGGGCGAATCAGCCCCAGCATTTT. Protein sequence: CASSYTQPYLTGANQPQHF.

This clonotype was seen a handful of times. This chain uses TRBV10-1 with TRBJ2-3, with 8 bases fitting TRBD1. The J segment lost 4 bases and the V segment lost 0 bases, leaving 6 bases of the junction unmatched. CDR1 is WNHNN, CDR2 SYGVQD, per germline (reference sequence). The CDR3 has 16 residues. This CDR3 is CASSESGQGWADTQYF. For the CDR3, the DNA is TGCGCCAGCAGTGAGTCTGGACAGGGTTGGGCAGATACGCAGTATTTT.

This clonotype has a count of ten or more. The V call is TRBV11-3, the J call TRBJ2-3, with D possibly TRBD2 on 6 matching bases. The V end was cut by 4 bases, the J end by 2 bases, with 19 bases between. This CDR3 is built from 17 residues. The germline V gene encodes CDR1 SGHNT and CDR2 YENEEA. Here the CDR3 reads CASSYPSWRDATDTQYF. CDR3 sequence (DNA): TGTGCCAGCAGCTATCCCTCGTGGCGGGACGCCACAGATACGCAGTATTTT.

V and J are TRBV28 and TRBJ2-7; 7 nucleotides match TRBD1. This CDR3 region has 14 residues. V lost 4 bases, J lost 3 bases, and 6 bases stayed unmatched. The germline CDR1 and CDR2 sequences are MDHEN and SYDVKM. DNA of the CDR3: TGTGCCAGCAGTTCCCCGAACAGGGGCTACGAGCAGTACTTC. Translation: CASSSPNRGYEQYF.